This TCR beta chain was sequenced during a study of vaccination effects on CD4 cells after COVID-19. Study context: Cultivation was performed at roughly 2 million PBMC per well with 8 to 10 IU/ml IL-2 and about 9.2 ug/ml peptides added.

Some clones are missing from TCRdb's copy, which holds only in-frame ones; the method was immunoSEQ multiplex PCR. The data contain 66,000 or so clones, about 74% of them singletons. V trimming: 7 bases; J trimming: 1 base; junction bases outside the gene matches: 6. Germline loops: CDR1 MNHEY, CDR2 SVGAGI. CDR3 length: 15 residues. With about ten days of culture completed, CD4+ T cells were isolated. Each participant was given two doses of one vaccine (BNT162b2 or mRNA-1273). Negative nucleocapsid antibody tests before and after vaccination confirmed no previous SARS-CoV-2 infection. It was on days 3 and 7 that half the medium was replaced with IL-2 medium. In regard to this clone: Its antigen is as yet unknown.

Study-wide results and limits: The study found that only 1 of 255 vaccine-induced clones from healthy vaccinees cross-reacted with common cold coronaviruses.

The sequencing here drew on CD4+ T cells from PBMCs cultured without peptide, taken after COVID-19 vaccination. The chain links TRBV6-5 to TRBJ1-1, with 10 bases lining up with TRBD1. The TCR comes from a human donor who received a COVID-19 vaccine. The CDR3 coding sequence is TGTGCCAGCAACTTTGGGGACAGGGGGAACACTGAAGCTTTCTTT. Encoded protein: CASNFGDRGNTEAFF.